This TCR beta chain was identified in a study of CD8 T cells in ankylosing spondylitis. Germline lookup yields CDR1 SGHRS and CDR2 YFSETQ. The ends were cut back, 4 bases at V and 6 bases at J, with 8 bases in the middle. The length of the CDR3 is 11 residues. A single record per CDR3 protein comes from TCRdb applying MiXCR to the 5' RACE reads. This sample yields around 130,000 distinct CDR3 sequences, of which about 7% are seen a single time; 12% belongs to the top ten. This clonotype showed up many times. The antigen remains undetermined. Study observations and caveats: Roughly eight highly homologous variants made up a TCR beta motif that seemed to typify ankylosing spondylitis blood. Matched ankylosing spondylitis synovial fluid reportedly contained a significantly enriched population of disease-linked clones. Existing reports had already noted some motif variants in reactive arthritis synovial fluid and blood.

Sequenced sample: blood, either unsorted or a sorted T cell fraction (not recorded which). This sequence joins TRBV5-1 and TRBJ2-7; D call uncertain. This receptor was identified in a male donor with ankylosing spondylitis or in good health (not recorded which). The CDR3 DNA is TGCGCCAGCAGCCTATCACTCGAGCAGTACTTC. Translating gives CASSLSLEQYF.